A selection of T cell receptor beta chains follows, all from one sample in a study of somatic mutations in cytotoxic T cells in rheumatoid arthritis. Produced via immunoSEQ multiplex PCR; TCRdb's table is partial and in-frame only. The table records over 15,000 clones, 80% to 90% of them present only once. Input material: CD8+ T cells sorted from blood. The source is an adult with rheumatoid arthritis. Both conserved end residues are part of each CDR3. Fields, in order: V gene, D gene, J gene, clone size, CDR3 protein, CDR3 DNA. The D gene is left open where the match is weak. Where a row states a size, it is once, few, many or the class of an expanded clone; other rows omit it.

TRBV2,-,TRBJ2-5,-,CASSDGDNQETQYF,TGTGCCAGCAGTGATGGGGACAACCAAGAGACCCAGTACTTC
TRBV7-6,-,TRBJ2-7,-,CASSLVTSSYEQYF,TGTGCCAGCAGCTTAGTTACTAGCTCCTACGAGCAGTACTTC
TRBV28,TRBD1,TRBJ2-7,-,CASSPSHSGTGGNEQYF,TGTGCCAGCAGTCCCTCCCACTCCGGGACAGGGGGCAACGAGCAGTACTTC
TRBV5-4,TRBD2,TRBJ2-7,-,CASSLTSGPEQYF,TGTGCCAGCAGCTTGACTAGCGGGCCCGAGCAGTACTTC
TRBV6-4,TRBD2,TRBJ2-1,-,CASAPTSGTSGNNEQFF,TGTGCCAGCGCCCCGACCTCCGGGACTAGCGGGAACAATGAGCAGTTCTTC
TRBV4-3,TRBD1,TRBJ2-7,-,CASSQDRQGTYEQYF,TGCGCCAGCAGCCAAGATAGACAGGGCACCTACGAGCAGTACTTC
TRBV11-2,TRBD1,TRBJ2-5,-,CASSYGTGAVIHF,TGTGCCAGCAGCTATGGGACAGGGGCGGTTATACACTTC
TRBV6-5,-,TRBJ2-4,-,CASSWGPGTNIQYF,TGTGCCAGCAGTTGGGGACCCGGGACAAACATTCAGTACTTC
TRBV7-6,-,TRBJ2-7,-,CASSLGQADPTYEQYF,TGTGCCAGCAGCTTAGGACAGGCCGACCCCACCTACGAGCAGTACTTC
TRBV7-2,TRBD2,TRBJ2-7,-,CASSRTSGSYEQYF,TGTGCCAGCAGCCGGACTAGCGGGAGTTACGAGCAGTACTTC
TRBV27,TRBD2,TRBJ2-1,-,CASTSAGAYNEQFF,TGTGCCAGCACCTCAGCGGGAGCCTACAATGAGCAGTTCTTC
TRBV4-1,TRBD2,TRBJ2-3,-,CASSQSGLAGSGDTQYF,TGCGCCAGCAGCCAGAGCGGGCTAGCGGGAAGTGGAGATACGCAGTATTTT
TRBV7-9,TRBD2,TRBJ2-7,-,CALGGTAYEQYF,TGTGCCCTGGGGGGGACCGCCTACGAGCAGTACTTC
TRBV4-3,-,TRBJ1-2,-,CASSPQGGVYGYTF,TGCGCCAGCAGCCCCCAAGGGGGAGTCTATGGCTACACCTTC
TRBV6-5,TRBD1,TRBJ1-2,-,CASSFGDRTDNYGYTF,TGTGCCAGCAGTTTCGGGGACAGGACAGATAACTATGGCTACACCTTC
TRBV2,-,TRBJ2-1,-,CASSEDRVPFYNEQFF,TGTGCCAGCAGTGAAGACAGGGTTCCGTTCTACAATGAGCAGTTCTTC
TRBV5-1,-,TRBJ2-2,-,CASSHPPGERTGELFF,TGCGCCAGCAGCCACCCGCCGGGGGAACGCACCGGGGAGCTGTTTTTT
TRBV9,-,TRBJ2-5,-,CASSVGVNTLVQETQYF,TGTGCCAGCAGCGTAGGGGTTAACACCTTAGTTCAAGAGACCCAGTACTTC
TRBV18,TRBD2,TRBJ2-3,-,CASSGTSGSRGTDTQYF,TGTGCCAGCTCAGGGACTAGCGGGAGTCGAGGCACAGATACGCAGTATTTT
TRBV27,-,TRBJ1-2,-,CASSLFGQGRVLYGYTF,TGTGCCAGCAGTTTATTCGGGCAGGGTCGGGTACTCTATGGCTACACCTTC
TRBV21-1,-,TRBJ2-3,-,CASSNGAASSTDTQYF,TGTGCCAGCAGCAACGGGGCCGCTTCGAGCACAGATACGCAGTATTTT
TRBV7-2,-,TRBJ2-1,-,CASSLFFGGNEQFF,TGTGCCAGCAGCTTATTTTTCGGGGGCAATGAGCAGTTCTTC
TRBV27,-,TRBJ2-7,-,CASSQDSRYEQYF,TGTGCCAGCAGCCAGGACAGTCGGTACGAGCAGTACTTC
TRBV9,-,TRBJ1-5,few,CASSVGSNQPQHF,TGTGCCAGCAGCGTAGGTAGCAATCAGCCCCAGCATTTT
TRBV13,TRBD2,TRBJ2-7,-,CASSLGSSGRSVSYEQYF,TGTGCCAGCAGCTTAGGTTCTAGCGGGAGGAGCGTCTCCTACGAGCAGTACTTC
TRBV30,-,TRBJ2-2,-,CAWSPPRGSWNTGELFF,TGTGCCTGGAGTCCCCCCAGGGGTAGCTGGAACACCGGGGAGCTGTTTTTT
TRBV4-1,-,TRBJ2-7,once,CASSQVSDRPYEQYF,TGCGCCAGCAGCCAAGTAAGTGACAGGCCCTACGAGCAGTACTTC
TRBV28,-,TRBJ1-2,once,CASSIAIGQGNNYGYTF,TGTGCCAGCAGCATTGCGATAGGTCAGGGTAATAACTATGGCTACACCTTC
TRBV5-6,TRBD1,TRBJ1-2,once,CASSEQGGYGYTF,TGTGCCAGCTCGGAACAGGGGGGCTATGGCTACACCTTC
TRBV5-1,TRBD1,TRBJ2-1,-,CASSSGQGRYNEQFF,TGCGCCAGCAGCTCGGGACAGGGAAGGTACAATGAGCAGTTCTTC
TRBV28,TRBD1,TRBJ2-7,-,CASSSPRDRSWHEQYF,TGTGCCAGCAGTTCTCCTCGGGACAGGTCTTGGCACGAGCAGTACTTC
TRBV5-1,TRBD1,TRBJ1-1,-,CASRRGHTEAFF,TGCGCCAGCAGGAGGGGGCATACTGAAGCTTTCTTT
TRBV19,-,TRBJ2-1,-,CASSITTGSISYNEQFF,TGTGCCAGTAGTATCACCACAGGGTCTATTTCCTACAATGAGCAGTTCTTC
TRBV7-9,-,TRBJ2-1,few,CASSLANNEQFF,TGTGCCAGCAGCTTAGCAAACAATGAGCAGTTCTTC
TRBV7-6,TRBD2,TRBJ2-7,once,CASSLSGSPSYEQYF,TGTGCCAGCAGTCTTAGCGGGAGTCCCTCCTACGAGCAGTACTTC